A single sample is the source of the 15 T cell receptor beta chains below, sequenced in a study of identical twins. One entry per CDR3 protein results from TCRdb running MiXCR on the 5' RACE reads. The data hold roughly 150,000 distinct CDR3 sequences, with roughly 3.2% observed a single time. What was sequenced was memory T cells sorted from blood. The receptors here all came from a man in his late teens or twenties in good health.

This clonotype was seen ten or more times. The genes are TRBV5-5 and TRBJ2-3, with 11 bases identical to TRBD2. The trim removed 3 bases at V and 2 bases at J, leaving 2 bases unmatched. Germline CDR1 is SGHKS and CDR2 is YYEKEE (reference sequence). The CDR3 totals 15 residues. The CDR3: CASSSTSGVTDTQYF. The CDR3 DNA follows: TGTGCCAGCAGCTCGACTAGCGGGGTCACAGATACGCAGTATTTT.

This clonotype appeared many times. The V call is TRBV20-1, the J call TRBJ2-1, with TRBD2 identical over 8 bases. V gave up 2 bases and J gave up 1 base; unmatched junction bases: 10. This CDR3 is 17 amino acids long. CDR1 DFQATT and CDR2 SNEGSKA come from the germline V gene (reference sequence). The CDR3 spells CSARSGGAGASYNEQFF. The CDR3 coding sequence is TGCAGTGCTAGATCCGGAGGAGCGGGAGCATCCTACAATGAGCAGTTCTTC.

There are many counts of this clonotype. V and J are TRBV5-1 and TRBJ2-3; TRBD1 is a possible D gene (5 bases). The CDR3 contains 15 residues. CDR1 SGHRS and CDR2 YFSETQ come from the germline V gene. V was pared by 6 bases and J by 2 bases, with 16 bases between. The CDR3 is CASKGVGPTTDTQYF. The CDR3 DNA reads TGCGCCAGCAAAGGGGTGGGCCCAACCACAGATACGCAGTATTTT.

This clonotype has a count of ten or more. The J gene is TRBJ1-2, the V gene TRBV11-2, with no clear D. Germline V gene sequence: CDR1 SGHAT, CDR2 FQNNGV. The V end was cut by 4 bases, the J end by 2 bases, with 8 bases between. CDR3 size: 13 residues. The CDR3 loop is CASSSHANYGYTF. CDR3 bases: TGTGCCAGCAGCTCCCACGCGAACTATGGCTACACCTTC.

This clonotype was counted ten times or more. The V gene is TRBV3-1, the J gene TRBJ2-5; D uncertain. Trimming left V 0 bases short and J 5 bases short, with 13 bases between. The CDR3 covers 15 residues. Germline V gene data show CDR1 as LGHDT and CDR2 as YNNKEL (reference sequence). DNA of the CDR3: TGTGCCAGCAGCCAAGAAGGGCTTCTCGGGGAGACCCAGTACTTC. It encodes CASSQEGLLGETQYF.

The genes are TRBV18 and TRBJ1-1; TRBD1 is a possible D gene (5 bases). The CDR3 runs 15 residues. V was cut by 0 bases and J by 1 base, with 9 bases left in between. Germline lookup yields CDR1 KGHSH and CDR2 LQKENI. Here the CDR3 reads CASSPPGGRNTEAFF. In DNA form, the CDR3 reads TGTGCCAGCTCACCACCGGGGGGACGGAACACTGAAGCTTTCTTT.

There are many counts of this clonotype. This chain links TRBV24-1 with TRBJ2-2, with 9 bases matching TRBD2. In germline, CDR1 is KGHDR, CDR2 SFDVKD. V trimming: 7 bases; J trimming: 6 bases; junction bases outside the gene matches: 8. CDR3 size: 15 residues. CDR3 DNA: TGTGCCACCAGCGTAGCGGGAGTTGGCGCCGGGGAGCTGTTTTTT. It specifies CATSVAGVGAGELFF.

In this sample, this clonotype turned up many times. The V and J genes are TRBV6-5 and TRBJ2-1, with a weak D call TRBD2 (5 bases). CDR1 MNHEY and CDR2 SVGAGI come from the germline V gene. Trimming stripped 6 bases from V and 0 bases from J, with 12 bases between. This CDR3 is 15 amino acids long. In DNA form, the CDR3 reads TGTGCCAGCAGATTAGCGAGAAGCTCCTACAATGAGCAGTTCTTC. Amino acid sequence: CASRLARSSYNEQFF.

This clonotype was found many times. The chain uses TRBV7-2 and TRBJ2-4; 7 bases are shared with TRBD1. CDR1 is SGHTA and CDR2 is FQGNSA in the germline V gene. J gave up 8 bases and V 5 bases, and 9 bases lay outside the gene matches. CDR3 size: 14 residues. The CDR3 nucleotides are TGTGCCAGCAGCCTGAGACAGGGTTGGGACATTCAGTACTTC. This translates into CASSLRQGWDIQYF.

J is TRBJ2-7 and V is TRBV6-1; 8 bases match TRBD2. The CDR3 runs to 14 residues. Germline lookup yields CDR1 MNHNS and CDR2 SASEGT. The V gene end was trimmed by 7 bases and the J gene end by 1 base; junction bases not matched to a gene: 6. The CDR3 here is CASTGGDLSYEQYV. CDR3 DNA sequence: TGTGCCAGCACCGGGGGGGACCTTTCCTACGAGCAGTACGTC.

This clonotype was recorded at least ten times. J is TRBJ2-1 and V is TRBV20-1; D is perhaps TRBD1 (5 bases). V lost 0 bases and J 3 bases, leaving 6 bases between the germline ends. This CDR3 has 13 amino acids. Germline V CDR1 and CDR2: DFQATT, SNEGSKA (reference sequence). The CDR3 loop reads CSARERGYNEQFF. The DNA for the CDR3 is TGCAGTGCTAGAGAAAGGGGCTACAATGAGCAGTTCTTC.

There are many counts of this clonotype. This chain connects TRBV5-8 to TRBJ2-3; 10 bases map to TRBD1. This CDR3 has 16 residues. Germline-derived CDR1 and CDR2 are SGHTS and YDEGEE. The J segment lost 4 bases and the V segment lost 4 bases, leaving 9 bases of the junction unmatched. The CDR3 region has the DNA TGTGCCAGCAGCCCGGGACAGGGGTACGGAGCAGATACGCAGTATTTT. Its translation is CASSPGQGYGADTQYF.

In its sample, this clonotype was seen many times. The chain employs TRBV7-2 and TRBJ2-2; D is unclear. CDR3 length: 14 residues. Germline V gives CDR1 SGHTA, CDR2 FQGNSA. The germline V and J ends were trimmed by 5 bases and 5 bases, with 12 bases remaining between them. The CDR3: CASSPSFRTGELFF. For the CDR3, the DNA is TGTGCCAGCAGCCCGAGTTTTAGAACCGGGGAGCTGTTTTTT.

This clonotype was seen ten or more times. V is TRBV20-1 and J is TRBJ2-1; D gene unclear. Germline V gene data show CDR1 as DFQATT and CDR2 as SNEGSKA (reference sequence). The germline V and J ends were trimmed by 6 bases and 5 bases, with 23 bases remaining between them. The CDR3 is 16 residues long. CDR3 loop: CSAPVGRGNPNNEQFF. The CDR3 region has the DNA TGCAGTGCCCCCGTGGGCCGAGGCAACCCAAACAATGAGCAGTTCTTC.

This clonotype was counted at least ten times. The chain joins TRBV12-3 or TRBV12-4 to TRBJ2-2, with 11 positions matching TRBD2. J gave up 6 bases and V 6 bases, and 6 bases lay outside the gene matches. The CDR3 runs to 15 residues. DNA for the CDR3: TGTGCCAGCAGCCCTAGCGGGAGGAGTCCCGGGGAGCTGTTTTTT. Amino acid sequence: CASSPSGRSPGELFF.